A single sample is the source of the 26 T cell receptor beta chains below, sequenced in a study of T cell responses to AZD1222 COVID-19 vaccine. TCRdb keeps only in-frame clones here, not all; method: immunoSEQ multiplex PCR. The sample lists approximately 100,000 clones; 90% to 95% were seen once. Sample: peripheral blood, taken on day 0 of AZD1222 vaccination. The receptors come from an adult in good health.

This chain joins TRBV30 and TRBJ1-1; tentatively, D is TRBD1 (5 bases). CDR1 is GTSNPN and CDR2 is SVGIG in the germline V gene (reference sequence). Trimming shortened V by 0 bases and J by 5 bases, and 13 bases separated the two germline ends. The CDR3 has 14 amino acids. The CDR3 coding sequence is TGTGCCTGGAGTGTAACCGGGGGTCGGACTGAAGCTTTCTTT. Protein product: CAWSVTGGRTEAFF.

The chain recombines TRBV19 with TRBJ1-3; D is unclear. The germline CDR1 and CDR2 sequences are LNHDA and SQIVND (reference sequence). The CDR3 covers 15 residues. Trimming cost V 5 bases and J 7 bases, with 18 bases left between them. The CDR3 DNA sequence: TGTGCCAGTAGTCCCTTTGACACGCTTGGGAACACCATATATTTT. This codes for CASSPFDTLGNTIYF.

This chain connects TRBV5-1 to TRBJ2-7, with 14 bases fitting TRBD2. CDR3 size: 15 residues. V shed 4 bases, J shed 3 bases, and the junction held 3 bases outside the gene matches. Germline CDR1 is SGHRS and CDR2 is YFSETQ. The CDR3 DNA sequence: TGCGCCAGCAGCGCCGGGACTAGCGGGAGCTACGAGCAGTACTTC. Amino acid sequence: CASSAGTSGSYEQYF.

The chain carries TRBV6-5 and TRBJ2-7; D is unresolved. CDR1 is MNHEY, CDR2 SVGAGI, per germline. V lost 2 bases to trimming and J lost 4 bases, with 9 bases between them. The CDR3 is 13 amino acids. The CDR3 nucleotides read TGTGCCAGCAGTTACGGCCTACCTTACGAGCAGTACTTC. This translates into CASSYGLPYEQYF.

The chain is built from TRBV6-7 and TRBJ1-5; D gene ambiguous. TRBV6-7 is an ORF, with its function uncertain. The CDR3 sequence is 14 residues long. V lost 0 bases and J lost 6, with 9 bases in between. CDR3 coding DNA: TGTGCCAGCAGTTACTCGAGGTTTGGTCAGCCCCAGCATTTT. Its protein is CASSYSRFGQPQHF.

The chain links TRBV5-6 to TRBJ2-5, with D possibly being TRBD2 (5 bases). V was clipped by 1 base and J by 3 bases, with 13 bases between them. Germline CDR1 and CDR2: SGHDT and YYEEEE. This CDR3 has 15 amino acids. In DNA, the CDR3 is TGTGCCAGCAGCTTGCGTCGGCCGCGGGAAGAGACCCAGTACTTC. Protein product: CASSLRRPREETQYF.

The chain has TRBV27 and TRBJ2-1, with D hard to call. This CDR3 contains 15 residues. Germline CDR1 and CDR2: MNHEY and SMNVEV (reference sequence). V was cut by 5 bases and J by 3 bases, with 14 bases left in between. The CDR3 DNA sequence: TGTGCCAGCAGTCCAGGAAGCCCACTCTACAATGAGCAGTTCTTC. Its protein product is CASSPGSPLYNEQFF.

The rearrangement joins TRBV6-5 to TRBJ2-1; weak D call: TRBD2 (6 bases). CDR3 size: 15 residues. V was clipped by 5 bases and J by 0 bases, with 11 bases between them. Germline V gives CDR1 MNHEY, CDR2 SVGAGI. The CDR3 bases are TGTGCCAGCAGTAGCGGGCTTAGCTCCTACAATGAGCAGTTCTTC. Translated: CASSSGLSSYNEQFF.

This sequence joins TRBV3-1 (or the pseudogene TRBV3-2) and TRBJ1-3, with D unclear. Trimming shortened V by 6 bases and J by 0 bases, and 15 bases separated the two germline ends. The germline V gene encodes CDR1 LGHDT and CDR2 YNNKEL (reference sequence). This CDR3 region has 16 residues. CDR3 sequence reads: CASRQTRSDSGNTIYF. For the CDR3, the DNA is TGTGCCAGCAGGCAGACCCGGTCGGACTCTGGAAACACCATATATTTT.

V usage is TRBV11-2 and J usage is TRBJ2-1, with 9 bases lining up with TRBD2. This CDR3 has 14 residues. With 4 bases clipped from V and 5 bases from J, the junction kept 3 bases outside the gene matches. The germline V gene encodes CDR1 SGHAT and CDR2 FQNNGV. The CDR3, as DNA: TGTGCCAGCAGCTCGACTAGCGGTCACAATGAGCAGTTCTTC. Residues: CASSSTSGHNEQFF.

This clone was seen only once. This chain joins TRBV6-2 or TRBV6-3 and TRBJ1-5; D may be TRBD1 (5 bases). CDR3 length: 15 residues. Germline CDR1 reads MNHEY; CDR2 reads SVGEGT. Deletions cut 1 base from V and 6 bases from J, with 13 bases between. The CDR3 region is CASSYYPQGVQPQHF. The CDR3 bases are TGTGCCAGCAGTTACTATCCCCAGGGAGTTCAGCCCCAGCATTTT.

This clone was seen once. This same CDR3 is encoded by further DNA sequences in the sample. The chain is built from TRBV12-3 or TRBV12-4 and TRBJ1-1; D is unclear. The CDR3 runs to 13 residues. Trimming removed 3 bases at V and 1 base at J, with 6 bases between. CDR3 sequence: CASSFQENTEAFF. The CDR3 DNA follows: TGTGCCAGCAGTTTCCAGGAGAACACTGAAGCTTTCTTT.

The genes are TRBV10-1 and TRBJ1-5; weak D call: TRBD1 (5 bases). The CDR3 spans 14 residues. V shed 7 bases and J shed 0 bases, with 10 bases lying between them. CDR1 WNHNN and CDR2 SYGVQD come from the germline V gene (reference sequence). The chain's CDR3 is CASTRRGSNQPQHF. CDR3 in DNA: TGCGCCAGCACAAGAAGGGGTAGCAATCAGCCCCAGCATTTT.

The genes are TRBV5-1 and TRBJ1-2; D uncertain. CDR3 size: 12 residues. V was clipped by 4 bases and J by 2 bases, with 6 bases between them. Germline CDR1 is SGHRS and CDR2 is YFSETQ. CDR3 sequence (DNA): TGCGCCAGCAGCCTGGACAACTATGGCTACACCTTC. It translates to CASSLDNYGYTF.

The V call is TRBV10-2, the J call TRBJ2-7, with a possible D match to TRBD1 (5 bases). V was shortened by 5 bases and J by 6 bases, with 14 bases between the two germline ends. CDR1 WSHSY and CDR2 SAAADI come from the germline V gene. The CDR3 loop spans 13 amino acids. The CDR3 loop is CASSQAIGVEQYF. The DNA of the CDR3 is TGCGCCAGCAGTCAAGCCATAGGGGTCGAGCAGTACTTC.

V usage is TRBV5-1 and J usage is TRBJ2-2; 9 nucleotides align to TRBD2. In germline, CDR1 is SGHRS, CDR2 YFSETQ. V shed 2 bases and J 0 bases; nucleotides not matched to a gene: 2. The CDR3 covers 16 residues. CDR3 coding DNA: TGCGCCAGCAGCTTTAGCGGGGGAGCGAACACCGGGGAGCTGTTTTTT. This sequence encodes CASSFSGGANTGELFF.

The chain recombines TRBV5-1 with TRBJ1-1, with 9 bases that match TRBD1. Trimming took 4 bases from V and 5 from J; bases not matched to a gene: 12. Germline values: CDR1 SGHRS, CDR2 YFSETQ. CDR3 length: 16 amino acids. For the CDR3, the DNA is TGCGCCAGCAGCCTACTTACCGGGACAGGGCTAACTGAAGCTTTCTTT. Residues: CASSLLTGTGLTEAFF.

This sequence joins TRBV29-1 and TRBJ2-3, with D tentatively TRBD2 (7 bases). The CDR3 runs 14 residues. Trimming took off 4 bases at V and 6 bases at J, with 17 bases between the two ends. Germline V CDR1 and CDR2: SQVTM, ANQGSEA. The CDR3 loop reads CSVGYGGLRDTQYF. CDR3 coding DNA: TGCAGCGTTGGATACGGGGGGCTGAGGGATACGCAGTATTTT.

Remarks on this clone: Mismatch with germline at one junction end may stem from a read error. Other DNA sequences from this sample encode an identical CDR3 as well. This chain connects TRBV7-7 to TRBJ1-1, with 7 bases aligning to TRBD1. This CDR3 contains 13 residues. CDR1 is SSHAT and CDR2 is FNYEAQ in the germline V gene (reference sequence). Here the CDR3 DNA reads TGTGCTAGCAGCCCCACAGGGGACACTGAAGCTTTCTTT. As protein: CASSPTGDTEAFF. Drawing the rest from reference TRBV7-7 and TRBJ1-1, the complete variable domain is GAGVSQSPRYKVTKRGQDVTLRCDPISSHATLYWYQQALGQGPEFLTYFNYEAQPDKSGLPSDRFSAERPEGSISTLTIQRTEQRDSAMYRCASSPTGDTEAFFGQGTRLTVV.

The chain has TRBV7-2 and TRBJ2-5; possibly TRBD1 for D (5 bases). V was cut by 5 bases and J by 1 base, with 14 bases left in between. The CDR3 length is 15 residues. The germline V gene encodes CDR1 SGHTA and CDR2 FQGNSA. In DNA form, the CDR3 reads TGTGCCAGCAGCCAAATAGGGGCTGCCCAAGAGACCCAGTACTTC. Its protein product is CASSQIGAAQETQYF. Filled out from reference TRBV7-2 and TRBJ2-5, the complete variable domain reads GAGVSQSPSNKVTEKGKDVELRCDPISGHTALYWYRQSLGQGLEFLIYFQGNSAPDKSGLPSDRFSAERTGGSVSTLTIQRTQQEDSAVYLCASSQIGAAQETQYFGPGTRLLVL.

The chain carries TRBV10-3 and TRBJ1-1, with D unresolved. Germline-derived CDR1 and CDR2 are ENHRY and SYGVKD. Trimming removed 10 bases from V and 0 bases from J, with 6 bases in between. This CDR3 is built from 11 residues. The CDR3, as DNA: TGTGCCACGAAATTGAACACTGAAGCTTTCTTT. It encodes CATKLNTEAFF.

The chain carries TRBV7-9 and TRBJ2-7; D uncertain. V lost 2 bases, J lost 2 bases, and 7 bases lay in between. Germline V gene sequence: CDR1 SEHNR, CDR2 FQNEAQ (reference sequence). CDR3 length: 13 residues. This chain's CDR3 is CASSLSETYEQYF. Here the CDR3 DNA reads TGTGCCAGCAGCTTATCCGAGACCTACGAGCAGTACTTC.

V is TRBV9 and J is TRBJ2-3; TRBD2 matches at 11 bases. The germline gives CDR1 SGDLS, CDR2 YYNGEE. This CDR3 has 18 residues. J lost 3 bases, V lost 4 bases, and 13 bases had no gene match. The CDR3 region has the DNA TGTGCCAGCAGCCAGGGTAGCGGGGGGGCCGGTGCGACAGATACGCAGTATTTT. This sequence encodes CASSQGSGGAGATDTQYF.

In DNA form, the CDR3 reads TGTGCCAGCACTTACACTGTCCGGGTGGGCTACACCTTC. Translated: CASTYTVRVGYTF. This chain joins TRBV2 and TRBJ1-2; no firm D call. This CDR3 comprises 13 residues. Trimming pared 7 bases from V and 8 bases from J, leaving 17 bases between. The germline CDR1 and CDR2 sequences are SNHLY and FYNNEI.

CDR3 DNA sequence: TGTGCCAGCAGTTACTTGGCAGCTTTCGCAGATACGCAGTATTTT. Residues: CASSYLAAFADTQYF. The J gene is TRBJ2-3, the V gene TRBV6-5; D is uncertain. V lost 1 base to trimming and J lost 4 bases, with 12 bases between them. The CDR3 runs 15 residues. From germline, CDR1 is MNHEY and CDR2 SVGAGI.

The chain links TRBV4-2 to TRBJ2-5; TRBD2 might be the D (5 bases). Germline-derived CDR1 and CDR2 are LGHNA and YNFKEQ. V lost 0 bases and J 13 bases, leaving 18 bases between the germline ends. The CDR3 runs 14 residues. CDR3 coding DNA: TGTGCCAGCAGCCAAGAATTGGAGGACCTTGGTCGGTACTTC. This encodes CASSQELEDLGRYF.